This entry lists 22 T cell receptor beta chains sequenced from one sample in a study of beta chain features in type 1 diabetes. The study, taken as a whole, reports: TCRB CDR3 length was moderately but significantly reduced in all four CD4+ subsets of Type 1 diabetes patients.

Their antigens remain unidentified. Reverse transcription of all isolated RNA meant that expressed TCRB transcripts were sequenced. The assay was immunoSEQ multiplex PCR, and TCRdb's table has in-frame clones only and misses some. The repertoire has approximately 100,000 clones, 28% of them found once; the top ten carry about 0.57%. Sequenced: central memory CD4+ T cells from blood. The receptors were sampled from a woman between 18 and 29 years old with type 1 diabetes.

The V and J genes are TRBV28 and TRBJ1-5, with TRBD1 identical over 9 bases. Looked up from germline, CDR1 is MDHEN and CDR2 is SYDVKM. V trimming: 6 bases; J trimming: 5 bases; junction bases outside the gene matches: 5. The CDR3 length is 14 residues. CDR3 in DNA: TGTGCCAGCAGCCCGGGACAGGGATATCAGCCCCAGCATTTT. This encodes CASSPGQGYQPQHF.

The sample holds a few counts of this clone. The chain employs TRBV5-5 and TRBJ1-1; D gene unclear. CDR3 length: 13 residues. Germline loops: CDR1 SGHKS, CDR2 YYEKEE (reference sequence). Trimming pared 9 bases from V and 5 bases from J, leaving 17 bases between. The CDR3 region has the DNA TGTGCCACCGAGGGTGTAATCTCGACTGAAGCTTTCTTT. It translates to CATEGVISTEAFF.

This sequence joins TRBV28 and TRBJ2-3; no definite D call. Trimming left V 5 bases short and J 6 bases short, with 9 bases between. The CDR3 contains 12 residues. From germline, CDR1 is MDHEN and CDR2 SYDVKM. The CDR3 loop is CASSKSRDTQYF. The CDR3 DNA sequence: TGTGCCAGCAGTAAATCGAGGGATACGCAGTATTTT.

This clone has a handful of counts. This chain joins TRBV6-6 and TRBJ2-3; D may be TRBD2 (6 bases). Trimming pared 5 bases from V and 4 bases from J, leaving 13 bases between. Germline V lookup: CDR1 MNHNY, CDR2 SVGAGI (reference sequence). CDR3 length: 14 amino acids. The CDR3 spells CASSHYGGPDTQYF. In DNA, the CDR3 is TGTGCCAGCAGTCATTATGGAGGGCCAGATACGCAGTATTTT.

The V gene is TRBV7-9, the J gene TRBJ2-1, with 11 bases lining up with TRBD2. The CDR3 is 15 residues long. Germline V gene sequence: CDR1 SEHNR, CDR2 FQNEAQ (reference sequence). The V gene end was trimmed by 5 bases and the J gene end by 5 bases; junction bases not matched to a gene: 5. The CDR3 protein is CASSPGTSGNNEQFF. The CDR3 nucleotides are TGTGCCAGCAGCCCCGGGACTAGCGGAAACAATGAGCAGTTCTTC. Full variable domain (rest looked up from reference TRBV7-9 and TRBJ2-1): DTGVSQNPRHKITKRGQNVTFRCDPISEHNRLYWYRQTLGQGPEFLTYFQNEAQLEKSRLLSDRFSAERPKGSFSTLEIQRTEQGDSAMYLCASSPGTSGNNEQFFGPGTRLTVL.

The rearrangement links TRBV11-3 to TRBJ2-5; 7 bases fit TRBD1. V shed 5 bases, J shed 4 bases, and the junction held 4 bases outside the gene matches. The CDR3 extends over 13 amino acids. Germline CDR1 is SGHNT and CDR2 is YENEEA. The DNA for the CDR3 is TGTGCCAGCAGCCAACACAGGGGAGAGACCCAGTACTTC. Translating it yields CASSQHRGETQYF.

V and J are TRBV14 and TRBJ1-1, with TRBD1 matching 9 bases. The CDR3 loop spans 14 amino acids. Germline trimming cut 2 bases from V and 10 bases from J; bases unmatched to any gene: 8. The germline V gene encodes CDR1 SGHDN and CDR2 FVKESK. CDR3 loop: CASSQIAGTGRAFF. The CDR3 nucleotides read TGTGCCAGCAGCCAAATTGCGGGGACAGGGCGAGCTTTCTTT.

V gene TRBV7-2 combines with J gene TRBJ1-2, with D perhaps matching TRBD1 (6 bases). The CDR3 extends over 14 amino acids. Trimming pared 0 bases from V and 4 bases from J, leaving 9 bases between. Germline V CDR1 and CDR2: SGHTA, FQGNSA. CDR3 protein: CASSLADRPYGYTF. The CDR3 DNA is TGTGCCAGCAGCTTAGCGGACAGACCCTATGGCTACACCTTC.

The table lists this clone with a count of one. The rearrangement joins TRBV19 to TRBJ2-1; a possible D gene is TRBD2 (6 bases). Germline loops: CDR1 LNHDA, CDR2 SQIVND (reference sequence). The CDR3 runs 15 residues. Trimming shortened V by 5 bases and J by 6 bases, and 17 bases separated the two germline ends. In DNA, the CDR3 is TGTGCCAGTAGTCCTCCGGGGACTTCCCCCAATGAGCAGTTCTTC. This codes for CASSPPGTSPNEQFF.

This clone turned up a few times. The chain carries TRBV15 and TRBJ2-7, with a tentative D call TRBD2 (5 bases). CDR3 length: 14 amino acids. In germline, CDR1 is LNHNV, CDR2 YYDKDF (reference sequence). The germline V and J ends were trimmed by 1 base and 3 bases, with 10 bases remaining between them. CDR3 nucleotides: TGTGCCACCAGCAGAGGCGGGTCCTACTACGAGCAGTACGTC. It specifies CATSRGGSYYEQYV.

This clone was observed once. CDR3 sequence: CASSLLGQGETGELFF. The CDR3 region has the DNA TGTGCCAGCAGCTTGCTGGGACAGGGTGAGACCGGGGAGCTGTTTTTT. This chain connects TRBV5-6 to TRBJ2-2; 9 nucleotides line up with TRBD1. Germline CDR1 reads SGHDT; CDR2 reads YYEEEE. The CDR3 sequence is 16 residues long. Losses at the gene ends were 1 base for V and 5 bases for J; bases not matched to a gene: 6.

This clone has more than one count but fewer than ten. As DNA, the CDR3 is TGTGCCAGCTCACTACAGGGAGACTATGGCTACACCTTC. This sequence encodes CASSLQGDYGYTF. The chain couples TRBV18 to TRBJ1-2; perhaps TRBD1 as D (6 bases). Germline values: CDR1 KGHSH, CDR2 LQKENI. The V and J ends lost 4 bases and 3 bases respectively, with 9 bases between them. The CDR3 has 13 residues.

This clone came up a few times. The chain has TRBV5-1 and TRBJ2-3, with 7 positions matching TRBD2. Trimming removed 2 bases from V and 0 bases from J; junction bases left unmatched: 3. Germline CDR1 and CDR2: SGHRS and YFSETQ. The CDR3 is 15 residues long. The CDR3 here is CASSLRAGSTDTQYF. Written as DNA, the CDR3 is TGCGCCAGCAGCTTACGAGCGGGGAGCACAGATACGCAGTATTTT. The full variable domain, with the rest looked up from reference TRBV5-1 and TRBJ2-3, is KAGVTQTPRYLIKTRGQQVTLSCSPISGHRSVSWYQQTPGQGLQFLFEYFSETQRNKGNFPGRFSGRQFSNSRSEMNVSTLELGDSALYLCASSLRAGSTDTQYFGPGTRLTVL.

This clone was observed a few times. The chain employs TRBV5-1 and TRBJ1-2; D gene uncertain. Germline V gene lookup returns CDR1 SGHRS and CDR2 YFSETQ. V was clipped by 0 bases and J by 5 bases, with 17 bases between them. The CDR3 is 16 residues long. The CDR3 DNA follows: TGCGCCAGCAGCTTGGGTCTCACCTCCACGGGGTATGGCTACACCTTC. It yields the protein CASSLGLTSTGYGYTF.

This chain connects TRBV7-9 to TRBJ1-6; D is unresolved. This CDR3 is 13 amino acids long. Germline loops: CDR1 SEHNR, CDR2 FQNEAQ (reference sequence). Trimming took off 5 bases at V and 8 bases at J, with 10 bases between the two ends. CDR3 in DNA: TGTGCCAGCAGCGGATACAGAGATTCACCCCTCCACTTT. Translating gives CASSGYRDSPLHF.

This clone was recorded a few times. This sample includes further DNA sequences coding for the same CDR3. V and J are TRBV7-3 and TRBJ1-1; D unclear. The CDR3 sequence is 14 residues long. Looked up from germline, CDR1 is SGHTA and CDR2 is FQGTGA. V was pared by 2 bases and J by 1 base, with 8 bases between. Here the CDR3 DNA reads TGTGCCAGCAGCTTATTCGGCGGGAACACTGAAGCTTTCTTT. Amino acid sequence: CASSLFGGNTEAFF.

This clone is a singleton in its sample. V usage is TRBV28 and J usage is TRBJ2-5; possible D gene TRBD1, 5 bases. Germline loops: CDR1 MDHEN, CDR2 SYDVKM. The ends were cut back, 2 bases at V and 2 bases at J, with 6 bases in the middle. This CDR3 spans 13 amino acids. The CDR3 DNA sequence: TGTGCCAGCAGTTTACAGGGTCAAGAGACCCAGTACTTC. Protein product: CASSLQGQETQYF.

The gene calls are TRBV30 and TRBJ2-1; 11 nucleotides match TRBD1. The CDR3 consists of 15 residues. Germline loops: CDR1 GTSNPN, CDR2 SVGIG (reference sequence). Losses at the gene ends were 4 bases for V and 3 bases for J; bases not matched to a gene: 5. CDR3 sequence: CAWNTGTGGYNEQFF. In DNA, the CDR3 is TGTGCCTGGAACACCGGGACAGGGGGCTACAATGAGCAGTTCTTC.

The sample holds a few counts of this clone. V usage is TRBV6-5 and J usage is TRBJ2-7, with D perhaps TRBD1 (6 bases). There are 14 residues in the CDR3. V lost 1 base and J lost 6, with 13 bases in between. Germline CDR1 is MNHEY and CDR2 is SVGAGI. The CDR3 DNA is TGTGCCAGCAGTTACTTCTCCAGGGGTGGCGAGCAGTACTTC. Its translation is CASSYFSRGGEQYF.

This chain joins TRBV6-5 and TRBJ1-1; D might be TRBD1 (6 bases). The CDR3 is 13 residues long. The V end was cut by 4 bases, the J end by 4 bases, with 10 bases between. CDR1 is MNHEY, CDR2 SVGAGI, per germline. The CDR3 nucleotides are TGTGCCAGCAGTTGGCACAGGGCCACTGAAGCTTTCTTT. Its translation is CASSWHRATEAFF.

V and J are TRBV28 and TRBJ1-2, with a weak D call TRBD1 (6 bases). This CDR3 has 14 amino acids. Trimming took 7 bases from V and 4 from J, leaving 16 bases between them. Per the germline V gene, CDR1 is MDHEN and CDR2 is SYDVKM. CDR3 region: CASTSGGTFYGYTF. CDR3 sequence (DNA): TGTGCCAGCACCTCGGGTGGGACATTCTATGGCTACACCTTC.

The chain carries TRBV7-9 and TRBJ1-1; 7 bases agree with TRBD1. J gave up 6 bases and V 6 bases, and 7 bases lay outside the gene matches. The CDR3 runs 13 residues. Germline CDR1 reads SEHNR; CDR2 reads FQNEAQ (reference sequence). The CDR3 sequence is CASSQPTGSEAFF. As DNA, the CDR3 is TGTGCCAGCAGTCAACCGACAGGGTCTGAAGCTTTCTTT. Drawing the rest from reference TRBV7-9 and TRBJ1-1, the complete variable domain is DTGVSQNPRHKITKRGQNVTFRCDPISEHNRLYWYRQTLGQGPEFLTYFQNEAQLEKSRLLSDRFSAERPKGSFSTLEIQRTEQGDSAMYLCASSQPTGSEAFFGQGTRLTVV.